The rows below give T cell receptor beta chains drawn from one sample of a study of shared clonotypes between healthy human individuals. This table comes from immunoSEQ multiplex PCR, and its TCRdb copy is limited to in-frame clones, with some not included. The table lists roughly 720,000 clones, roughly 91% of them singletons, with 30% to 35% in the top ten. Sequencing input: memory CD8+ T cells from PBMCs. These receptors all come from a man between 18 and 35 years old in good health. Some clones in this sample may be carry-over from other donors' samples. The CDR3 runs from the conserved cysteine through the conserved F or W. The D gene is left open where the match is weak. Clone sizes are given selectively: once, few, many, or a class where the clone is expanded.

>TRBJ1-1|NA|TRBV29-1|NA
CSVPQGNTEAFF
TGCAGCGTTCCACAGGGGAACACTGAAGCTTTCTTT
>TRBJ2-1|NA|TRBV4-1|NA
CASSSQVGSVNEQFF
TGCGCCAGCAGCAGCCAGGTGGGTAGCGTCAATGAGCAGTTCTTC
>TRBJ1-1|NA|TRBV29-1|few
CSVAQVGLNTEAFF
TGCAGCGTTGCCCAGGTGGGCCTGAACACTGAAGCTTTCTTT
>TRBJ2-1|TRBD2|TRBV27|NA
CASNPLAGRFYNEQFF
TGTGCCAGCAACCCTTTAGCGGGGAGATTCTACAATGAGCAGTTCTTC
>TRBJ2-1|TRBD2|TRBV27|NA
CASSWGSGSGINEQFF
TGTGCCAGCAGTTGGGGTAGCGGGAGTGGTATCAATGAGCAGTTCTTC
>TRBJ2-7|NA|TRBV4-1|NA
CASSQNRGNEQYF
TGCGCCAGCAGCCAAAATCGGGGTAACGAGCAGTACTTC
>TRBJ2-3|TRBD2|TRBV6-1|NA
CASTWGGGSTDTQYF
TGTGCCAGCACTTGGGGGGGAGGTAGCACAGATACGCAGTATTTT
>TRBJ1-2|NA|TRBV27|NA
CASSGTPYGYTF
TGTGCCAGCAGCGGAACCCCCTATGGCTACACCTTC
>TRBJ2-5|NA|TRBV21-1|NA
CASSGGGLAGPGSETQYF
TGTGCCAGCAGCGGGGGGGGACTAGCGGGACCAGGCTCGGAGACCCAGTACTTC
>TRBJ2-7|NA|TRBV28|NA
CASSGSEQYF
TGTGCCAGCAGTGGGAGCGAGCAGTACTTC
>TRBJ2-1|NA|TRBV7-9|NA
CASSPPGSSYNEQFF
TGTGCCAGCAGCCCCCCGGGGAGCTCCTACAATGAGCAGTTCTTC
>TRBJ1-5|NA|TRBV27|NA
CASSLLARNQPQHF
TGTGCCAGCAGCTTATTAGCTCGCAATCAGCCCCAGCATTTT
>TRBJ2-3|NA|TRBV18|NA
CASSPAPSTDTQYF
TGTGCCAGCTCACCCGCTCCGTCAACAGATACGCAGTATTTT
>TRBJ2-7|NA|TRBV9|NA
CASSPMEQTAYEQYF
TGTGCCAGCAGCCCCATGGAGCAGACAGCCTACGAGCAGTACTTC
>TRBJ2-1|NA|TRBV9|few
CASSAGGSQFF
TGTGCCAGCAGCGCAGGGGGGTCCCAGTTCTTC
>TRBJ2-2|NA|TRBV5-6|NA
CASSLEMTDSTGELFF
TGTGCCAGCAGCTTGGAAATGACGGACAGTACCGGGGAGCTGTTTTTT
>TRBJ2-3|NA|TRBV6-5|NA
CASKGRLFTDTQYF
TGTGCCAGCAAGGGAAGACTTTTCACAGATACGCAGTATTTT
>TRBJ2-2|TRBD1|TRBV7-3|NA
CASSPRDSWTGELFF
TGTGCCAGCAGCCCACGGGACAGTTGGACCGGGGAGCTGTTTTTT
>TRBJ2-1|NA|TRBV4-2|NA
CASSPLEGDYGEQFF
TGTGCCAGCAGCCCGCTCGAGGGGGATTACGGTGAGCAGTTCTTC
>TRBJ2-3|NA|TRBV29-1|NA
CSVRTPSDTQYF
TGCAGCGTACGAACCCCGTCAGATACGCAGTATTTT
>TRBJ2-7|TRBD2|TRBV19|NA
CASSTLGTSGYEQYF
TGTGCCAGTAGTACTTTGGGGACTAGCGGTTACGAGCAGTACTTC
>TRBJ2-3|NA|TRBV9|NA
CASSPGGGRTDTQYF
TGTGCCAGCAGCCCAGGAGGTGGCCGCACAGATACGCAGTATTTT
>TRBJ2-1|NA|TRBV6-5|NA
CASSYEFSYNEQFF
TGTGCCAGCAGTTACGAGTTCTCCTACAATGAGCAGTTCTTC
>TRBJ1-1|NA|TRBV19|NA
CASIGLNTEAFF
TGTGCCAGTATAGGCTTGAACACTGAAGCTTTCTTT
>TRBJ2-1|NA|TRBV14|NA
CASSQELGNEQFF
TGTGCCAGCAGCCAAGAATTAGGGAATGAGCAGTTCTTC
>TRBJ2-1|NA|TRBV25-1|NA
CASGLVEQFF
TGTGCCAGCGGCCTCGTTGAGCAGTTCTTC
>TRBJ2-2|TRBD1|TRBV10-3|once
CATWTGEGGELFF
TGTGCCACCTGGACAGGGGAGGGCGGGGAGCTGTTTTTT
>TRBJ2-1|NA|TRBV6-5|NA
CASSYSTSNEQFF
TGTGCCAGCAGTTACTCTACGAGCAATGAGCAGTTCTTC
>TRBJ2-2|NA|TRBV19|NA
CASSSLPAQGPITGELFF
TGTGCCAGTAGTAGCCTCCCCGCGCAAGGACCGATCACCGGGGAGCTGTTTTTT
>TRBJ2-7|NA|TRBV2|NA
CASSERLAPYEQYF
TGTGCCAGCAGTGAACGGTTGGCCCCCTACGAGCAGTACTTC
>TRBJ2-3|NA|TRBV4-2|NA
CASSQDEGPTGELRDTQYF
TGTGCCAGCAGCCAAGATGAAGGGCCTACTGGAGAACTAAGAGATACGCAGTATTTT
>TRBJ1-2|NA|TRBV2|NA
CASSRRDTKDNYGYTF
TGTGCCAGCAGCCGCCGGGACACCAAAGATAACTATGGCTACACCTTC
>TRBJ1-1|NA|TRBV30|few
CAWSPGFNTEAFF
TGTGCCTGGAGCCCCGGGTTCAACACTGAAGCTTTCTTT